Listed here is a single TCR beta chain. Its target is unknown. The data derive from a study of blood T cells in healthy people across ages. In the study overall: Template switching retrieved approximately one barcoded beta molecule for each two T cells. Broader study findings: A roughly linear age-dependent decrease characterized TCR beta diversity per million T cells.

Each sample used at least 6 million PBMCs. Germline CDR1 and CDR2: SQVTM and ANQGSEA. This CDR3 has 13 residues. Losses at the gene ends were 6 bases for V and 5 bases for J; bases not matched to a gene: 7. Using a J-beta primer mix together with a sample-barcoded 5' primer, a second PCR was run for about 6 to 11 cycles. Each cDNA was tagged by a template-switch adaptor containing 12 random nucleotides. TCRdb used MiXCR to reprocess the 5' RACE reads, holding one entry per CDR3 protein. The data show hundreds of thousands of distinct CDR3 sequences, about 20% seen once. Source material: blood. The chain uses TRBV29-1 and TRBJ2-5; the match to TRBD1 covers 9 bases. The TCR sequence derives from a man aged 65 to 85 in good health. CDR3 region: CSVRGTGHETQYF. The CDR3 DNA follows: TGCAGCGTCAGGGGGACAGGGCACGAGACCCAGTACTTC. Together with reference TRBV29-1 and TRBJ2-5, the CDR3 gives the full variable domain: SAVISQKPSRDICQRGTSLTIQCQVDSQVTMMFWYRQQPGQSLTLIATANQGSEATYESGFVIDKFPISRPNLTFSTLTVSNMSPEDSSIYLCSVRGTGHETQYFGPGTRLLVL.